These T cell receptor beta chains were read from a single sample in a study of cytomegalovirus exposure and HLA in healthy donors. Produced via immunoSEQ multiplex PCR; TCRdb's table is partial and in-frame only. The sample shows over 200,000 clones, roughly 87% of them seen only once. The source material was PBMCs. The receptors stem from a man in his forties or fifties in good health and CMV-seropositive. Each CDR3 is given with its conserved first and last residue. D genes are given only for firm matches. Clone sizes are given selectively: once, few, many, or a class where the clone is expanded.

cdr3_aa | cdr3_nt | j_call | clone_size | d_call | v_call
CASSPPGQGLFRPQHF | TGTGCCAGCAGTCCCCCGGGACAGGGTTTATTTCGGCCCCAGCATTTT | TRBJ1-5 | once | TRBD1 | TRBV28
CASSFSRDLGSPEAFF | TGTGCCAGCAGCTTCAGCCGGGACTTAGGATCCCCTGAAGCTTTCTTT | TRBJ1-1 | . | . | TRBV5-4
CSVVRVLSPEAFF | TGCAGCGTTGTTCGTGTTCTGTCCCCTGAAGCTTTCTTT | TRBJ1-1 | . | . | TRBV29-1
CSARSFYEQYF | TGCAGTGCTAGATCCTTCTACGAGCAGTACTTC | TRBJ2-7 | . | . | TRBV20-1
CASSGLAGGNEQFF | TGTGCCAGCAGTGGTCTAGCGGGAGGGAATGAGCAGTTCTTC | TRBJ2-1 | once | TRBD2 | TRBV6-5
CASRRLEVGEQFF | TGTGCCAGCAGACGACTAGAAGTAGGGGAGCAGTTCTTC | TRBJ2-1 | few | . | TRBV6-5
CASTTGGIFEAFF | TGTGCCAGCACCACGGGCGGGATATTTGAAGCTTTCTTT | TRBJ1-1 | . | . | TRBV6-5
CASSLGPSGGTYNEQFF | TGTGCCAGCAGCCTGGGCCCTAGCGGGGGAACTTACAATGAGCAGTTCTTC | TRBJ2-1 | . | TRBD2 | TRBV28
CASSARDRGFSTNEKLFF | TGTGCCAGCAGCGCCCGGGACAGGGGCTTCTCAACTAATGAAAAACTGTTTTTT | TRBJ1-4 | . | TRBD1 | TRBV9
CASSVDGSSGTGELFF | TGTGCCAGCAGCGTAGATGGGAGTAGCGGCACCGGGGAGCTGTTTTTT | TRBJ2-2 | . | . | TRBV9
CASSQDVGRKTEAFF | TGTGCCAGCAGCCAAGATGTGGGGCGGAAGACTGAAGCTTTCTTT | TRBJ1-1 | . | . | TRBV4-2
CASSPTFAGANVLTF | TGTGCCAGCTCACCAACATTCGCTGGGGCCAACGTCCTGACTTTC | TRBJ2-6 | . | . | TRBV18
CASSAGTNVRSPLHF | TGTGCCAGCAGCGCCGGGACAAATGTACGTTCACCCCTCCACTTT | TRBJ1-6 | . | . | TRBV5-6
CASSRTGDLNYGYTF | TGCGCCAGCAGTCGGACAGGGGACCTAAACTATGGCTACACCTTC | TRBJ1-2 | . | TRBD1 | TRBV10-2
CASSAVSGGWSDTQYF | TGTGCCAGCAGTGCGGTGTCGGGAGGGTGGTCAGATACGCAGTATTTT | TRBJ2-3 | . | TRBD2 | TRBV6-1
CASSSLAGATNEQYF | TGTGCCAGCAGCTCCTTAGCGGGAGCTACCAACGAGCAGTACTTC | TRBJ2-7 | . | TRBD2 | TRBV11-2
CASSQGLGINYEQYF | TGTGCCAGCAGTCAGGGACTAGGGATAAACTACGAGCAGTACTTC | TRBJ2-7 | few | TRBD2 | TRBV6-6
CASSRIEGGAGELFF | TGTGCCAGCAGCAGGATTGAAGGCGGCGCCGGGGAGCTGTTTTTT | TRBJ2-2 | . | . | TRBV9
CASSVGLVDTYEQYF | TGTGCCAGCAGCGTGGGACTAGTGGACACCTACGAGCAGTACTTC | TRBJ2-7 | . | TRBD2 | TRBV9
CASSLGVAAGNEQFF | TGTGCCAGCAGCTTAGGGGTCGCCGCGGGGAATGAGCAGTTCTTC | TRBJ2-1 | . | . | TRBV7-3
CAWSVISNQPQHF | TGTGCCTGGAGTGTTATAAGCAATCAGCCCCAGCATTTT | TRBJ1-5 | . | . | TRBV30
CASSYQGGETQYF | TGTGCCAGCAGTTACCAGGGTGGAGAGACCCAGTACTTC | TRBJ2-5 | . | . | TRBV27
CASSPGAGIKAFF | TGTGCCAGCAGCCCCGGAGCAGGGATTAAAGCTTTCTTT | TRBJ1-1 | once | . | TRBV7-9
CATSRTRLAEYSSYEQYF | TGTGCCACCAGCAGAACCCGTCTAGCGGAATATAGCTCCTACGAGCAGTACTTC | TRBJ2-7 | once | TRBD2 | TRBV15
CASMDSPTNEKLFF | TGTGCCAGTATGGACTCACCAACTAATGAAAAACTGTTTTTT | TRBJ1-4 | . | . | TRBV19
CASSYGTGAGNEQFF | TGTGCCAGTAGTTATGGGACAGGGGCGGGGAATGAGCAGTTCTTC | TRBJ2-1 | . | TRBD1 | TRBV19
CASSTTSGRNNEQFF | TGTGCCAGCAGTACGACTAGCGGGAGAAACAATGAGCAGTTCTTC | TRBJ2-1 | . | TRBD2 | TRBV6-1
CASSLAGQTGTEAFF | TGTGCCAGCAGCTTAGCGGGACAGACGGGCACTGAAGCTTTCTTT | TRBJ1-1 | . | TRBD1 | TRBV7-8
CASSKRGGRTMNIQYF | TGTGCCAGCAGCAAAAGGGGAGGCCGGACTATGAACATTCAGTACTTC | TRBJ2-4 | . | . | TRBV21-1
CAWSVRGGDFF | TGTGCCTGGAGTGTACGGGGGGGGGATTTCTTT | TRBJ1-1 | . | . | TRBV30
CASSSQGEQFF | TGCGCCAGCAGCTCCCAGGGTGAGCAGTTCTTC | TRBJ2-1 | . | . | TRBV5-1
CASSPRGSYEQYF | TGTGCCAGCAGTCCTAGAGGTTCGTACGAGCAGTACTTC | TRBJ2-7 | . | . | TRBV27
CASSLGATEAFF | TGTGCCAGCAGCCTGGGGGCCACTGAAGCTTTCTTT | TRBJ1-1 | . | . | TRBV7-9
CASSLARSNTGELFF | TGCGCCAGCAGCTTGGCGCGGTCGAACACCGGGGAGCTGTTTTTT | TRBJ2-2 | . | . | TRBV5-1
CASLDRGLQGEAFF | TGTGCCAGCTTAGACAGGGGGCTTCAGGGTGAAGCTTTCTTT | TRBJ1-1 | once | TRBD1 | TRBV27
CAISERGRGAFF | TGTGCCATCAGTGAAAGAGGGCGTGGTGCTTTCTTT | TRBJ1-1 | . | . | TRBV10-3
CASSLYSSRGGGELFF | TGTGCCAGCAGTTTATACTCCAGCCGGGGGGGCGGGGAGCTGTTTTTT | TRBJ2-2 | . | TRBD2 | TRBV28
CAISSPGGNTEAFF | TGTGCCATCAGTTCCCCAGGGGGGAACACTGAAGCTTTCTTT | TRBJ1-1 | . | TRBD1 | TRBV10-3
CSVPGQFTEAFF | TGCAGCGTCCCGGGACAGTTCACTGAAGCTTTCTTT | TRBJ1-1 | . | TRBD1 | TRBV29-1
CAIRPGQGTTEAFF | TGTGCCATCAGACCGGGACAGGGGACCACTGAAGCTTTCTTT | TRBJ1-1 | . | TRBD1 | TRBV10-3
CASSRVHGTSTDTQYF | TGTGCCAGTAGCCGAGTACACGGGACTAGCACAGATACGCAGTATTTT | TRBJ2-3 | . | . | TRBV19
CASSLTPSISTSSNQPQHF | TGTGCCAGCAGTTTAACCCCCTCCATAAGCACGTCTAGCAATCAGCCCCAGCATTTT | TRBJ1-5 | . | . | TRBV27
CAWTYSYNSPLHF | TGTGCCTGGACCTACTCCTATAATTCACCCCTCCACTTT | TRBJ1-6 | . | . | TRBV30
CAWKRQGRDEQYF | TGTGCCTGGAAACGACAGGGCAGGGACGAGCAGTACTTC | TRBJ2-7 | . | TRBD1 | TRBV30
CASGLGLDQETQYF | TGTGCTAGTGGTTTGGGACTAGACCAAGAGACCCAGTACTTC | TRBJ2-5 | . | . | TRBV12-5
CASSLETGGGYEQYF | TGTGCCAGCAGCTTGGAGACAGGGGGCGGATACGAGCAGTACTTC | TRBJ2-7 | few | TRBD1 | TRBV5-6
CASSQVSGSPEQFF | TGTGCCAGCAGCCAAGTCAGCGGGAGTCCTGAGCAGTTCTTC | TRBJ2-1 | . | TRBD2 | TRBV14
CASSPLAGVETDTQYF | TGTGCCAGCAGTCCCTTAGCGGGAGTAGAAACAGATACGCAGTATTTT | TRBJ2-3 | once | TRBD2 | TRBV27
CAAGGQGVYEQYF | TGTGCCGCAGGGGGGCAGGGGGTCTACGAGCAGTACTTC | TRBJ2-7 | . | . | TRBV6-6
CASSYRDSPGYGYTF | TGCGCCAGCAGCTACCGGGACTCCCCTGGCTATGGCTACACCTTC | TRBJ1-2 | . | . | TRBV5-1
CAGSPTWERTEAFF | TGTGCCGGTAGCCCTACGTGGGAGCGCACTGAAGCTTTCTTT | TRBJ1-1 | . | . | TRBV19
CASIPTDMNTEAFF | TGCGCCAGCATTCCCACAGACATGAACACTGAAGCTTTCTTT | TRBJ1-1 | . | . | TRBV23-1
CASSFPSGDTQYF | TGTGCCAGCAGCTTCCCCTCGGGTGATACGCAGTATTTT | TRBJ2-3 | few | . | TRBV7-2
CASSRTATSTDTQYF | TGTGCCAGCAGTCGGACAGCAACTAGCACAGATACGCAGTATTTT | TRBJ2-3 | few | . | TRBV6-4
CASCSGGGVTEAFF | TGTGCCAGCTGCTCTGGGGGGGGAGTCACTGAAGCTTTCTTT | TRBJ1-1 | . | . | TRBV6-1
CASRRNEKLFF | TGTGCCAGCAGACGGAATGAAAAACTGTTTTTT | TRBJ1-4 | few | . | TRBV28
CASSLYQGGVNSPLHF | TGTGCCAGCAGTTTATATCAGGGAGGGGTTAATTCACCCCTCCACTTT | TRBJ1-6 | . | . | TRBV27